A single sample is the source of the 21 T cell receptor beta chains below, sequenced in a study of blood T cell repertoires in COVID-19. Measured with immunoSEQ multiplex PCR; TCRdb has only the in-frame clones, and not every one. The table records 300,000 to 400,000 clones, over 75% of them present only once. What was sequenced was PBMCs or T cells enriched from blood (not recorded which). These receptors were taken from a man aged 30-40 years who had recovered from COVID-19.

V usage is TRBV23-1 and J usage is TRBJ2-7; possibly TRBD2 for D (6 bases). TRBV23-1 is flagged as an ORF with uncertain function. Trimming shortened V by 1 base and J by 3 bases, and 13 bases separated the two germline ends. CDR3 length: 15 residues. CDR3 protein: CASSQFAGIDYEQYF. The CDR3 nucleotides are TGCGCCAGCAGTCAATTCGCGGGGATTGACTACGAGCAGTACTTC.

DNA of the CDR3: TGCGCCAGCAGCTTGGCGCAGAATCAGCCCCAGCATTTT. Protein: CASSLAQNQPQHF. The chain employs TRBV5-1 and TRBJ1-5; the D is unclear. CDR3 length: 13 amino acids. Germline-derived CDR1 and CDR2 are SGHRS and YFSETQ. V was trimmed by 0 bases and J by 4 bases, leaving 5 bases between them. Filled out from reference TRBV5-1 and TRBJ1-5, the complete variable domain reads KAGVTQTPRYLIKTRGQQVTLSCSPISGHRSVSWYQQTPGQGLQFLFEYFSETQRNKGNFPGRFSGRQFSNSRSEMNVSTLELGDSALYLCASSLAQNQPQHFGDGTRLSIL.

The table lists this clone with a count of one. The V and J genes are TRBV5-6 and TRBJ2-7; D unresolved. Trimming cost V 2 bases and J 0 bases, with 9 bases left between them. This CDR3 is 14 amino acids long. Germline V gene lookup returns CDR1 SGHDT and CDR2 YYEEEE. The CDR3 region has the DNA TGTGCCAGCAGCTTAACCCCTACCTCCTACGAGCAGTACTTC. Translating gives CASSLTPTSYEQYF.

V gene TRBV6-5 combines with J gene TRBJ1-5; D unresolved. The CDR3 loop spans 14 amino acids. V lost 6 bases to trimming and J lost 1 base, with 10 bases between them. Germline values: CDR1 MNHEY, CDR2 SVGAGI. The CDR3 protein is CASSPRGSNQPQHF. The CDR3 DNA reads as TGTGCCAGCAGCCCGCGGGGAAGCAATCAGCCCCAGCATTTT.

The rearrangement uses TRBV4-1 and TRBJ1-2, with D perhaps TRBD1 (6 bases). Germline CDR1 and CDR2: MGHRA and YSYEKL. V lost 0 bases and J lost 3, with 11 bases in between. The length of the CDR3 is 15 residues. The CDR3 protein is CASSQDGRGDYGYTF. For the CDR3, the DNA is TGCGCCAGCAGCCAAGATGGCAGGGGCGACTATGGCTACACCTTC.

This rearrangement joins TRBV27 to TRBJ1-5; D is ambiguous. Deletions cut 3 bases from V and 5 bases from J, with 8 bases between. Per the germline V gene, CDR1 is MNHEY and CDR2 is SMNVEV (reference sequence). This CDR3 has 13 amino acids. CDR3 in DNA: TGTGCCAGCAGTTTCACACCCTATCAGCCCCAGCATTTT. It specifies CASSFTPYQPQHF.

This sequence joins TRBV7-9 and TRBJ1-1, with D tentatively TRBD1 (6 bases). Germline lookup yields CDR1 SEHNR and CDR2 FQNEAQ (reference sequence). The CDR3 loop spans 14 amino acids. The V gene lost 1 base and the J gene lost 5 bases, with 11 bases spanning the gap. The CDR3 sequence is CASSLEGVRTEAFF. CDR3 nucleotide sequence: TGTGCCAGCAGCTTAGAGGGGGTTAGGACTGAAGCTTTCTTT. Supplemented by reference TRBV7-9 and TRBJ1-1, the full variable domain reads DTGVSQNPRHKITKRGQNVTFRCDPISEHNRLYWYRQTLGQGPEFLTYFQNEAQLEKSRLLSDRFSAERPKGSFSTLEIQRTEQGDSAMYLCASSLEGVRTEAFFGQGTRLTVV.

The chain uses TRBV12-3 or TRBV12-4 and TRBJ1-1; D call uncertain. Trimming removed 0 bases at V and 8 bases at J, with 10 bases between. The CDR3 covers 13 residues. CDR3: CASSLANTVEAFF. The CDR3 nucleotides read TGTGCCAGCAGTTTAGCGAACACCGTCGAAGCTTTCTTT.

The chain has TRBV16 and TRBJ1-1; possibly TRBD1 for D (5 bases). V was cut by 3 bases and J by 1 base, with 15 bases left in between. The germline CDR1 and CDR2 sequences are KGHSY and FQNENV. The CDR3 runs 16 residues. In DNA form, the CDR3 reads TGTGCCAGCAGCCAGTATTCGGGGGGAACGAACACTGAAGCTTTCTTT. Translating it yields CASSQYSGGTNTEAFF.

This clone showed up just a few times. The V gene is TRBV20-1, the J gene TRBJ1-3; D is ambiguous. V was pared by 6 bases and J by 2 bases, with 5 bases between. The germline V gene encodes CDR1 DFQATT and CDR2 SNEGSKA (reference sequence). This CDR3 contains 11 residues. CDR3 residues: CSASAGNTIYF. In DNA, the CDR3 is TGCAGTGCGTCTGCTGGAAACACCATATATTTT.

The chain joins TRBV7-2 to TRBJ1-1, with 9 bases aligning to TRBD1. The CDR3 extends over 12 amino acids. Losses at the gene ends were 4 bases for V and 9 bases for J; bases not matched to a gene: 3. Germline values: CDR1 SGHTA, CDR2 FQGNSA. The CDR3 bases are TGTGCCAGCAGCTCTACAGGGGGCAAAGCTTTCTTT. Translating it yields CASSSTGGKAFF.

Here the CDR3 reads CASSLESTVQETQYF. DNA of the CDR3: TGTGCCAGCAGCTTGGAATCCACGGTCCAAGAGACCCAGTACTTC. This chain connects TRBV5-8 to TRBJ2-5; D remains ambiguous. Per germline, CDR1 SGHTS and CDR2 YDEGEE. The CDR3 has 15 amino acids. The V end lost 0 bases, the J end lost 1 base, and 10 bases lay between the germline ends. Full variable domain (outside the CDR3, taken from reference TRBV5-8 and TRBJ2-5): EAGVTQSPTHLIKTRGQQATLRCSPISGHTSVYWYQQALGLGLQFLLWYDEGEERNRGNFPPRFSGRQFPNYSSELNVNALELEDSALYLCASSLESTVQETQYFGPGTRLLVL.

J is TRBJ2-2 and V is TRBV2, with a tentative D call TRBD1 (5 bases). The germline V gene has CDR1 SNHLY and CDR2 FYNNEI. CDR3 length equals 11 residues. V was clipped by 7 bases and J by 7 bases, with 7 bases between them. The DNA of the CDR3 is TGTGCCAGCACAGGGTTCGGGGAGCTGTTTTTT. Protein: CASTGFGELFF.

The chain employs TRBV29-1 and TRBJ1-2, with D hard to call. The CDR3 is 13 amino acids. Germline CDR1 SQVTM, CDR2 ANQGSEA. Trimming cost V 0 bases and J 2 bases, with 7 bases left between them. The CDR3 region has the DNA TGCAGCGTTGAAGAGGTTCGGAACTATGGCTACACCTTC. This codes for CSVEEVRNYGYTF.

This sequence joins TRBV5-8 and TRBJ1-1; 10 bases map to TRBD1. The CDR3 contains 16 residues. Germline CDR1 is SGHTS and CDR2 is YDEGEE. Trimming took 3 bases from V and 5 from J; bases not matched to a gene: 10. In nucleotides, the CDR3 is TGTGCCAGCAGCTCCAGACAGGGGGCGGACCGAACTGAAGCTTTCTTT. Encoded protein: CASSSRQGADRTEAFF.

The genes are TRBV19 and TRBJ1-6, with 8 bases identical to TRBD1. Germline V gene sequence: CDR1 LNHDA, CDR2 SQIVND (reference sequence). This CDR3 is built from 16 residues. The V and J ends lost 3 bases and 1 base, in that order; junction bases with no gene match: 2. In DNA, the CDR3 is TGTGCCAGTAGTATGGACAGGGAGTCCTATAATTCACCCCTCCACTTT. This codes for CASSMDRESYNSPLHF.

The chain recombines TRBV7-8 with TRBJ1-3, with 7 nucleotides matching TRBD1. Unmatched junction bases numbered 3, after V lost 1 base and J lost 0 bases. The CDR3 is 16 residues long. Germline CDR1 and CDR2: SGHVS and FQNEAQ. CDR3 DNA: TGTGCCAGCAGCTTAGTCGCAGGGGGCTCTGGAAACACCATATATTTT. Protein sequence: CASSLVAGGSGNTIYF.

A few counts support this clone. This chain uses TRBV7-9 with TRBJ1-1, with 9 bases aligning to TRBD1. CDR1 and CDR2 from the germline V gene are SEHNR and FQNEAQ (reference sequence). V lost 5 bases to trimming and J lost 4 bases; unmatched junction nucleotides: 8. The CDR3 extends over 15 amino acids. DNA for the CDR3: TGTGCCAGCAGCAACCGGGACAGGGATGGCACTGAAGCTTTCTTT. The encoded protein is CASSNRDRDGTEAFF.

This clone was counted only a few times. V usage is TRBV27 and J usage is TRBJ2-7, with 10 bases lining up with TRBD1. CDR1 is MNHEY and CDR2 is SMNVEV in the germline V gene (reference sequence). The CDR3 loop spans 14 amino acids. J was trimmed by 4 bases and V by 6 bases; bases with no gene match: 6. CDR3 DNA: TGTGCCAGCAGACGACAGGGGGCATCATACGAGCAGTACTTC. Amino acid sequence: CASRRQGASYEQYF.

DNA of the CDR3: TGTGCCAGTAGACAGTCCCCCTACAATGAGCAGTTCTTC. This codes for CASRQSPYNEQFF. The chain combines TRBV19 with TRBJ2-1; D gene unclear. CDR1 LNHDA and CDR2 SQIVND come from the germline V gene (reference sequence). There are 13 residues in the CDR3. V was trimmed by 6 bases and J by 2 bases, leaving 8 bases between them.

The chain carries TRBV7-9 and TRBJ1-6, with unresolved D. CDR3 length: 14 amino acids. Trimming shortened V by 5 bases and J by 10 bases, and 15 bases separated the two germline ends. CDR1 and CDR2 from the germline V gene are SEHNR and FQNEAQ (reference sequence). The CDR3 nucleotides are TGTGCCAGCAGCCCCAGACGTCTCGGGTCACCCCTCCACTTT. As protein: CASSPRRLGSPLHF.